The T cell receptor beta chain under discussion was sequenced for a study of blood T cells in healthy people across ages. Through a sample-barcoded 5' primer and a J-beta primer mix, a second PCR was run for roughly 7 to 11 cycles. MiXCR, run by TCRdb on the 5' RACE reads, gives a single entry per CDR3 protein. Among some 880,000 distinct CDR3 sequences listed, under 40% were seen once. Study results and limitations: Nothing was known about donor CMV status, and this possibly confounded expanded clonotype changes. Conclusively comparing naive with antigen-experienced cells was impossible with unsorted PBMCs.

Germline values: CDR1 DFQATT, CDR2 SNEGSKA (reference sequence). This CDR3 has 16 residues. After removal of 6 bases from V and 0 bases from J, the junction contained 13 bases not matched to a gene. This clonotype has just a few counts. Its antigen is unknown. The V gene is TRBV20-1, the J gene TRBJ1-2, with 7 bases identical to TRBD1. The source of this sequence is a young man in good health. Source material: blood. The CDR3 region is CSARNRGRLANYGYTF. CDR3 nucleotides: TGCAGTGCCCGGAACAGGGGTCGGTTAGCTAACTATGGCTACACCTTC.